This passage covers 29 T cell receptor beta chains from one sample sequenced in a study of blood T cell repertoires in COVID-19. The table came from immunoSEQ multiplex PCR; TCRdb's copy has only in-frame clones and leaves some out. Of some 200,000 clones detected, more than 80% appear once; the ten largest clones hold 10% to 15%. The sequencing sample was made of peripheral blood. These receptor sequences come from a woman aged 80 or older with COVID-19, enrolled during active disease.

The V gene is TRBV19, the J gene TRBJ2-1; maybe TRBD2 (5 bases). The CDR3 length is 15 residues. V was trimmed by 3 bases and J by 0 bases, leaving 9 bases between them. The germline CDR1 and CDR2 sequences are LNHDA and SQIVND (reference sequence). CDR3 sequence (DNA): TGTGCCAGTAGTATGGACTTGAGCTCCTACAATGAGCAGTTCTTC. Protein product: CASSMDLSSYNEQFF. Using reference TRBV19 and TRBJ2-1 for the parts outside the CDR3, the full variable domain is DGGITQSPKYLFRKEGQNVTLSCEQNLNHDAMYWYRQDPGQGLRLIYYSQIVNDFQKGDIAEGYSVSREKKESFPLTVTSAQKNPTAFYLCASSMDLSSYNEQFFGPGTRLTVL.

The chain joins TRBV14 to TRBJ1-1; 8 nucleotides line up with TRBD1. With V trimmed by 5 bases and J by 9 bases, 5 bases remained unmatched. Germline V lookup: CDR1 SGHDN, CDR2 FVKESK. This CDR3 has 12 amino acids. CDR3 protein: CASSSRTGKAFF. The CDR3 region has the DNA TGTGCCAGCAGCTCACGGACAGGGAAAGCTTTCTTT.

This clone has only a few counts. The chain has TRBV30 and TRBJ1-2; TRBD1 might be the D (6 bases). The CDR3 length is 15 residues. Germline V gene lookup returns CDR1 GTSNPN and CDR2 SVGIG (reference sequence). V lost 0 bases to trimming and J lost 4 bases, with 15 bases between them. The CDR3 protein is CAWSVRLDRIYGYTF. The CDR3 nucleotides are TGTGCCTGGAGTGTACGGCTCGACAGGATCTATGGCTACACCTTC.

The CDR3: CASSSGTSSYNEQFF. In nucleotides, the CDR3 is TGTGCCAGCAGTTCCGGGACTAGCAGTTACAATGAGCAGTTCTTC. This sequence joins TRBV2 and TRBJ2-1, with TRBD2 matching 9 bases. This CDR3 has 15 amino acids. V was clipped by 5 bases and J by 4 bases; unmatched bases: 6. Germline V gene sequence: CDR1 SNHLY, CDR2 FYNNEI.

V usage is TRBV11-2 and J usage is TRBJ1-6, with D possibly matching TRBD1 (6 bases). This CDR3 spans 15 amino acids. CDR1 is SGHAT and CDR2 is FQNNGV in the germline V gene. The V and J ends lost 1 base and 6 bases respectively, with 10 bases between them. CDR3: CASSLAGALNSPLHF. Written as DNA, the CDR3 is TGTGCCAGCAGCTTAGCAGGGGCCCTTAATTCACCCCTCCACTTT. Complete variable domain (other parts from reference TRBV11-2 and TRBJ1-6): EAGVAQSPRYKIIEKRQSVAFWCNPISGHATLYWYQQILGQGPKLLIQFQNNGVVDDSQLPKDRFSAERLKGVDSTLKIQPAKLEDSAVYLCASSLAGALNSPLHFGNGTRLTVT.

This clone was seen a handful of times. The V gene is TRBV11-3, the J gene TRBJ1-2; TRBD1 might be the D (5 bases). The V end lost 1 base, the J end lost 8 bases, and 8 bases lay between the germline ends. CDR1 and CDR2 from the germline V gene are SGHNT and YENEEA. There are 12 residues in the CDR3. The CDR3 nucleotides read TGTGCCAGCAGCTTAGGGGGGGACGGCTACACCTTC. Amino acid sequence: CASSLGGDGYTF.

This rearrangement joins TRBV9 to TRBJ1-4; TRBD1 matches at 9 bases. The CDR3 consists of 14 residues. V dropped 0 bases and J dropped 8; count of bases not matched to a gene: 2. Germline CDR1 reads SGDLS; CDR2 reads YYNGEE. The CDR3, as DNA: TGTGCCAGCAGCGTAGACAGGGGGCCCGAAAAACTGTTTTTT. It encodes CASSVDRGPEKLFF.

This chain joins TRBV29-1 and TRBJ2-3; TRBD2 matches 10 bases. The germline gives CDR1 SQVTM, CDR2 ANQGSEA. The CDR3 covers 14 residues. With 6 bases clipped from V and 1 base from J, the junction kept 4 bases outside the gene matches. CDR3 loop: CSVAGLAGTDTQYF. CDR3 bases: TGCAGCGTCGCTGGACTAGCGGGCACAGATACGCAGTATTTT.

The rearrangement links TRBV24-1 to TRBJ1-4; weak D call: TRBD1 (6 bases). Looked up from germline, CDR1 is KGHDR and CDR2 is SFDVKD. The ends were cut back, 6 bases at V and 2 bases at J, with 12 bases in the middle. This CDR3 has 15 amino acids. In nucleotides, the CDR3 is TGTGCCACCAGTCCGCGGGGGGCTACTAATGAAAAACTGTTTTTT. This encodes CATSPRGATNEKLFF.

The table lists this clone with a few counts. The V and J genes are TRBV20-1 and TRBJ1-2, with D perhaps matching TRBD1 (5 bases). Germline assignment: CDR1 DFQATT and CDR2 SNEGSKA (reference sequence). This CDR3 region has 13 residues. V lost 3 bases and J lost 4, with 12 bases in between. The CDR3: CSASPGLGYGYTF. In DNA form, the CDR3 reads TGCAGTGCTAGTCCAGGGCTCGGCTATGGCTACACCTTC.

The rearrangement joins TRBV9 to TRBJ1-2, with 7 positions matching TRBD1. The V gene end was trimmed by 7 bases and the J gene end by 6 bases; junction bases not matched to a gene: 15. CDR1 is SGDLS, CDR2 YYNGEE, per germline. The CDR3 extends over 15 amino acids. CDR3 sequence (DNA): TGTGCCAGCGGTCCAACAGGGGACTCAAGGCATGGCTACACCTTC. It codes for CASGPTGDSRHGYTF.

The V call is TRBV10-3, the J call TRBJ1-3, with 10 bases fitting TRBD1. Germline values: CDR1 ENHRY, CDR2 SYGVKD. The CDR3 has 20 amino acids. V was pared by 4 bases and J by 0 bases, with 15 bases of the junction left unmatched. The CDR3 region has the DNA TGTGCCATCAGTGCTAAGGAGACAGGGGGCTTATCGAACTCTGGAAACACCATATATTTT. This codes for CAISAKETGGLSNSGNTIYF.

V is TRBV7-2 and J is TRBJ1-1; D is unclear. CDR1 and CDR2 (germline): SGHTA, FQGNSA. The CDR3 covers 13 residues. V lost 4 bases and J 5 bases, leaving 11 bases between the germline ends. The CDR3 DNA follows: TGTGCCAGCAGCTCACTGAGAGGTACTGAAGCTTTCTTT. Translating it yields CASSSLRGTEAFF. Variable domain in full (rest from reference TRBV7-2 and TRBJ1-1): GAGVSQSPSNKVTEKGKDVELRCDPISGHTALYWYRQSLGQGLEFLIYFQGNSAPDKSGLPSDRFSAERTGGSVSTLTIQRTQQEDSAVYLCASSSLRGTEAFFGQGTRLTVV.

The chain carries TRBV11-2 and TRBJ2-1, with TRBD1 matching over 12 bases. Germline V lookup: CDR1 SGHAT, CDR2 FQNNGV. This CDR3 spans 15 amino acids. Trimming removed 5 bases from V and 6 bases from J; junction bases left unmatched: 5. The CDR3 spells CASSLGTGGPNEQFF. CDR3 nucleotides: TGTGCCAGCAGCCTCGGGACAGGGGGCCCCAATGAGCAGTTCTTC.

This chain links TRBV6-2 or TRBV6-3 with TRBJ2-4; TRBD1 is a possible D gene (5 bases). V lost 2 bases, J lost 12 bases, and 17 bases lay in between. Germline V lookup: CDR1 MNHEY, CDR2 SVGEGT. The CDR3 contains 14 residues. The CDR3, as DNA: TGTGCCAGCAGTTACGGGGCAGCTTATCAACGTCAGTACTTC. Translation gives CASSYGAAYQRQYF.

J is TRBJ1-1 and V is TRBV3-1 (or the pseudogene TRBV3-2); a weak D match, TRBD1 (5 bases). V gave up 2 bases and J gave up 0 bases, with 7 bases separating them. The CDR3 extends over 14 amino acids. CDR1 LGHDT and CDR2 YNNKEL come from the germline V gene (reference sequence). This CDR3 reads CASSQPGMNTEAFF. CDR3 in DNA: TGTGCCAGCAGCCAACCAGGGATGAACACTGAAGCTTTCTTT.

This clone was found a few times. The CDR3 is CASSPAGVVGSPLHF. The CDR3 nucleotides are TGTGCCAGCAGCCCGGCCGGGGTGGTAGGTTCACCCCTCCACTTT. The rearrangement links TRBV5-6 to TRBJ1-6; the D is unclear. This CDR3 has 15 amino acids. V gave up 4 bases and J gave up 9 bases, with 17 bases separating them. CDR1 SGHDT and CDR2 YYEEEE come from the germline V gene.

A few counts support this clone. One end of the junction is discordant with germline, which a read error may explain. The V and J genes are TRBV7-9 and TRBJ2-7; 7 bases are a match to TRBD1. Germline V lookup: CDR1 SEHNR, CDR2 FQNEAQ (reference sequence). CDR3 length equals 12 residues. The CDR3 DNA follows: TGTGCCAGCAGCTTTCCGGACAGGAGCCTGTCCTTC. The encoded protein is CASSFPDRSLSF.

The CDR3 loop is CASTPGRGDEQYF. In nucleotides, the CDR3 is TGTGCCAGCACCCCCGGGCGGGGGGACGAGCAGTACTTC. The genes are TRBV21-1 and TRBJ2-7; the table names TRBD2, a call not compared with the DNA. TRBV21-1 is recorded as a pseudogene. This CDR3 has 13 residues.

The chain recombines TRBV3-1 (or the pseudogene TRBV3-2) with TRBJ2-2, with 7 nucleotides matching TRBD1. Losses at the gene ends were 4 bases for V and 1 base for J; bases not matched to a gene: 6. Germline CDR1 is LGHDT and CDR2 is YNNKEL (reference sequence). This CDR3 region has 16 residues. The CDR3 here is CASSPHRGLNTGELFF. The DNA of the CDR3 is TGTGCCAGCAGCCCCCACAGGGGATTGAACACCGGGGAGCTGTTTTTT.

The chain employs TRBV6-1 and TRBJ2-1, with TRBD2 as a possible D gene (6 bases). Per germline, CDR1 MNHNS and CDR2 SASEGT. V lost 3 bases and J 7 bases, leaving 13 bases between the germline ends. This CDR3 region has 14 residues. The CDR3 nucleotides read TGTGCCAGCAGTGACCAACTAGGGACTAATGAGCAGTTCTTC. Translating gives CASSDQLGTNEQFF.

This chain connects TRBV6-5 to TRBJ1-6, with D perhaps TRBD1 (5 bases). V lost 4 bases and J lost 7, with 11 bases in between. Germline assignment: CDR1 MNHEY and CDR2 SVGAGI. The CDR3 has 14 residues. In DNA form, the CDR3 reads TGTGCCAGCAGTTTGGGGACTGGGAATTCACCCCTCCACTTT. This translates into CASSLGTGNSPLHF.

The chain couples TRBV7-8 to TRBJ2-1, with 9 bases fitting TRBD2. The CDR3 has 16 amino acids. Germline V lookup: CDR1 SGHVS, CDR2 FQNEAQ. V shed 2 bases, J shed 7 bases, and the junction held 9 bases outside the gene matches. CDR3 DNA sequence: TGTGCCAGCAGCTTAAGTCCTAGCGGGGTTCAGAATGAGCAGTTCTTC. This codes for CASSLSPSGVQNEQFF.

Points on this clone: Its ends do not fully match the called genes, so a read error is possible. The chain recombines TRBV5-5 with TRBJ1-1, with D possibly matching TRBD1 (6 bases). This CDR3 is 14 amino acids long. Per germline, CDR1 SGHKS and CDR2 YYEKEE (reference sequence). This CDR3 is CAISLRDTNTEAFF. CDR3 nucleotide sequence: TGTGCCATCAGCCTCCGGGACACGAACACTGAAGCTTTCTTT.

A single count supports this clone. The CDR3 here is CASSSPTNEQFF. In nucleotides, the CDR3 is TGTGCCAGCAGCTCGCCTACCAATGAGCAGTTCTTC. The V call is TRBV7-9, the J call TRBJ2-1; unclear D gene. V was shortened by 4 bases and J by 6 bases, with 7 bases between the two germline ends. The CDR3 contains 12 residues. From germline, CDR1 is SEHNR and CDR2 FQNEAQ (reference sequence).

The rearrangement links TRBV6-5 to TRBJ1-1, with D tentatively TRBD1 (6 bases). The CDR3 has 15 amino acids. Germline-derived CDR1 and CDR2 are MNHEY and SVGAGI. The V end was cut by 8 bases, the J end by 5 bases, with 21 bases between. CDR3 region: CASYPPMGGPTEAFF. CDR3 nucleotides: TGTGCCAGCTATCCACCCATGGGGGGGCCAACTGAAGCTTTCTTT.

The J gene is TRBJ2-7, the V gene TRBV7-6; 7 bases align to TRBD1. V shed 2 bases, J shed 4 bases, and the junction held 17 bases outside the gene matches. The CDR3 runs to 18 residues. Germline CDR1 and CDR2: SGHVS and FNYEAQ. This CDR3 is CASSLRSARRDRLYEQYF. The CDR3 coding sequence is TGTGCCAGCAGCTTAAGGTCCGCACGAAGGGACAGACTTTACGAGCAGTACTTC.

The gene calls are TRBV6-6 and TRBJ1-4; 7 bases are a match to TRBD1. This CDR3 has 14 residues. Germline CDR1 reads MNHNY; CDR2 reads SVGAGI (reference sequence). Trimming cost V 2 bases and J 8 bases; bases outside gene matches: 5. CDR3 DNA sequence: TGTGCCAGCAGTTACAGGGGGCTTCGGGAAAAACTGTTTTTT. Amino acid sequence: CASSYRGLREKLFF.

This clone was picked up many times. The V call is TRBV28, the J call TRBJ1-6; 7 nucleotides agree with TRBD1. The germline CDR1 and CDR2 sequences are MDHEN and SYDVKM. The CDR3 length is 12 residues. V was clipped by 8 bases and J by 13 bases; unmatched bases: 8. CDR3: CASAGLRGPLHF. DNA for the CDR3: TGTGCCAGCGCGGGACTCAGGGGGCCCCTCCACTTT.